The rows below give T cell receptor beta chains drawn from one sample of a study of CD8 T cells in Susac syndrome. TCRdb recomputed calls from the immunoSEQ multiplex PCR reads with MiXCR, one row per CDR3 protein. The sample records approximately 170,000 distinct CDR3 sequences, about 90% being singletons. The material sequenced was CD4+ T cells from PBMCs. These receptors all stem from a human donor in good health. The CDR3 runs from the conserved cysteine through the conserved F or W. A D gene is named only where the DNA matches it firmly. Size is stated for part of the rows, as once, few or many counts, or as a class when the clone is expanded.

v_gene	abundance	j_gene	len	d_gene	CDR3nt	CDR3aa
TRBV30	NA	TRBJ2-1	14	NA	TGTGCCTGGAGTGTACGGGGGACCCACAATGAGCAGTTCTTC	CAWSVRGTHNEQFF
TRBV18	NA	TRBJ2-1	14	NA	TGTGCCAGCTCACCACTTCCAGGGGCAAATGAGCAGTTCTTC	CASSPLPGANEQFF
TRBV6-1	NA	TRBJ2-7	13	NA	TGTGCCATCACCTTTGGCGGGGGCGACGAGCAGTACTTC	CAITFGGGDEQYF
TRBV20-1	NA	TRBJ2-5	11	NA	TGCAGTGCCACCGTTCGGGAGACCCAGTACTTC	CSATVRETQYF
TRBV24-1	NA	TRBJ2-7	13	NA	TGTGCCACCAGTGCGCTGAATACCTACGAGCAGTACTTC	CATSALNTYEQYF
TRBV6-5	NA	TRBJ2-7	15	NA	TGTGCCAGCAGTGTAAACAGGGTCGGGGCCTACGAGCAGTACTTC	CASSVNRVGAYEQYF
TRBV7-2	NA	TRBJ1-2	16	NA	TGTGCCAGCAGCTTTGGCTCCCGCACAGGGAACTATGGCTACACCTTC	CASSFGSRTGNYGYTF
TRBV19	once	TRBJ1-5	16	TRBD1	TGTGCCAGTAGTATTGGGGGACAGGTCACAGAATGGCCCCAGCATTTT	CASSIGGQVTEWPQHF
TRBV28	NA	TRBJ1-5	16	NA	TGTGCCAGCAGTTCACACAGAGCCGGAGGCAATCAGCCCCAGCATTTT	CASSSHRAGGNQPQHF
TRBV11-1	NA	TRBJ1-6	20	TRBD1	TGTGCCAGCAGCTTAAGTAGCGTGGGGCCGGGACAGAAGAAGAATTCACCCCTCCACTTT	CASSLSSVGPGQKKNSPLHF
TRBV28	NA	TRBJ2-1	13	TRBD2	TGTGCCAGCAGTGTGACTAGCGGCCATGAGCAGTTCTTC	CASSVTSGHEQFF
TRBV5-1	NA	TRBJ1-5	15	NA	TGCGCCAGCAGCCTCGGGACACTTAGCAATCAGCCCCAGCATTTT	CASSLGTLSNQPQHF
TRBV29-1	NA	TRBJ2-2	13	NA	TGCAGCGTCAAGGGGGCGAACACCGGGGAGCTGTTTTTT	CSVKGANTGELFF
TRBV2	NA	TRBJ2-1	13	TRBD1	TGTGCCAGCAGTCGGGACAGAGACAATGAGCAGTTCTTC	CASSRDRDNEQFF
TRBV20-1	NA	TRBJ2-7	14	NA	TGCAGTGCTAGAGTAGGACCTGTCACTTACGAGCAGTACTTC	CSARVGPVTYEQYF
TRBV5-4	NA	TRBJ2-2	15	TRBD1	TGTGCCAGCAGCGGCCGACAGGGGCCCACCGGGGAGCTGTTTTTT	CASSGRQGPTGELFF
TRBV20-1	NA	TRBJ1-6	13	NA	TGCAGTGCCCTCGGGGGGCTCAAGTCACCCCTCCACTTT	CSALGGLKSPLHF
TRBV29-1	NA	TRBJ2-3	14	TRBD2	TGCAGCGTTGAGCTAGCGGGAGCCACAGATACGCAGTATTTT	CSVELAGATDTQYF
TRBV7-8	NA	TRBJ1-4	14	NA	TGTGCCAGCAGCTCAACAGAAGTAAATGAAAAACTGTTTTTT	CASSSTEVNEKLFF
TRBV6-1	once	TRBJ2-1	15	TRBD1	TGTGCCAGCAGTGACCGGGACAGGGGCCACAATGAGCAGTTCTTC	CASSDRDRGHNEQFF
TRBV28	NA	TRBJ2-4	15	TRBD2	TGTGCCAGCACCCCAGGGACTAGCGGGAGGAACATTCAGTACTTC	CASTPGTSGRNIQYF
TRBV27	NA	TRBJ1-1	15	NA	TGTGCCAGCAGTTCCTCAAGGGGGATGAACACTGAAGCTTTCTTT	CASSSSRGMNTEAFF
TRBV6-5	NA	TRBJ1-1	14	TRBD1	TGTGCCACTTCGAGGGGGCGGTTGGCCACTGAAGCTTTCTTT	CATSRGRLATEAFF
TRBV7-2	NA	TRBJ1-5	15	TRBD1	TGTGCCAGCAGCTTAGGAGGGGCAGGGGGTCAGCCCCAGCATTTT	CASSLGGAGGQPQHF
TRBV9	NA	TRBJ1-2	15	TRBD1	TGTGCCAGCAGCCCCCAACAGGGGCCCAACTATGGCTACACCTTC	CASSPQQGPNYGYTF
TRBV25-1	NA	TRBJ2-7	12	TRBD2	TGTGCCAGCAAGCCCCCGGGAGGGGAGCAGTACTTC	CASKPPGGEQYF
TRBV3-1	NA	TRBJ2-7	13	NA	TGTGCCAGCAGCCAAGTAGCAGGGTTCGAGCAGTACTTC	CASSQVAGFEQYF
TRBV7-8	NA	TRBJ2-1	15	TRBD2	TGTGCCAGCAGTTCCCGGGAGGGCCCCTACAATGAGCAGTTCTTC	CASSSREGPYNEQFF
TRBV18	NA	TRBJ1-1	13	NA	TGTGCCAGCTCACCATCAGAGAACACTGAAGCTTTCTTT	CASSPSENTEAFF
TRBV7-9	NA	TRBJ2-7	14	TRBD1	TGTGCCAGCAGCTCCGGGACAGGGGCTTACGAGCAGTACTTC	CASSSGTGAYEQYF
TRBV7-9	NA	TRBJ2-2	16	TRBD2	TGTGCCAGCAGCATTAGCGGGGGCGTGAACACCGGGGAGCTGTTTTTT	CASSISGGVNTGELFF
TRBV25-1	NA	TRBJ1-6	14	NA	TGTGCCAGCAGTTCCCAGGGTACGGGTTCACCCCTCCACTTT	CASSSQGTGSPLHF
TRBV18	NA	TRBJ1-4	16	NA	TGTGCCAGCTCACCACCGAATAGGCGACGAAATGAAAAACTGTTTTTT	CASSPPNRRRNEKLFF
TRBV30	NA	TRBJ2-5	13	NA	TGTGCCTGGAGTGTAGTAGGGAGGGAGACCCAGTACTTC	CAWSVVGRETQYF
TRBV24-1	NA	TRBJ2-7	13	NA	TGTGCCACCAGTGATTCGCTCTCCTACGAGCAGTACTTC	CATSDSLSYEQYF
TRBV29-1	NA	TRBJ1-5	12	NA	TGCAGCGTGGACAGCGCCTCGGGGCCCCAGCATTTT	CSVDSASGPQHF
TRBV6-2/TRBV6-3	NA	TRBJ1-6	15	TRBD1	TGTGCCAGCGTTTTCGGGACAGGGGTGGATTCACCCCTCCACTTT	CASVFGTGVDSPLHF
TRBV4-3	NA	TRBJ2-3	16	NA	TGCGCCAGCAGCCCCTTCCCGGACTCAAACACAGATACGCAGTATTTT	CASSPFPDSNTDTQYF
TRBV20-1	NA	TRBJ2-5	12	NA	TGCAGTGCTAGTTTGCGGGAAGGGACCCAGTACTTC	CSASLREGTQYF
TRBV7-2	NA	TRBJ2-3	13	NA	TGTGCTGCCCGTCGCAGGGGCACAGATACGCAGTATTTT	CAARRRGTDTQYF
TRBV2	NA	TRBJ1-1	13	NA	TGTGCCAGCAAGCCTGTGGGGGGCACTGAAGCTTTCTTT	CASKPVGGTEAFF
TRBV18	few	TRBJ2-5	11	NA	TGTGCCAGCTCGCCAAAAGAGACCCAGTACTTC	CASSPKETQYF
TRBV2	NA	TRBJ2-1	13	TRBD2	TGTGCCAGCAGTTGGACTAGCGACAATGAGCAGTTCTTC	CASSWTSDNEQFF
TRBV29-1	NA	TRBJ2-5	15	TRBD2	TGCAGCGTTGACCGACTAGCGGGGGATTTAGAGACCCAGTACTTC	CSVDRLAGDLETQYF
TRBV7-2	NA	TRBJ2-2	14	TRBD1	TGTGCCAGCAGCCAACAGGGGGCTGACGGGCGGCTGTTTTTT	CASSQQGADGRLFF
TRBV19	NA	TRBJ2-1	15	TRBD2	TGTGCCAGTAGTATCGGTCTAGCGGGAGTACATGAGCAGTTCTTC	CASSIGLAGVHEQFF
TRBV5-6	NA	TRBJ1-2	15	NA	TGTGCCAGCAGCCCTGATGTGGGCAGAGTCTATGGCTACACCTTC	CASSPDVGRVYGYTF
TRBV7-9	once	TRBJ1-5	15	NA	TGTGCCAGCAGCCCAGGGGCGGGGAGCAATCAGCCCCAGCATTTT	CASSPGAGSNQPQHF
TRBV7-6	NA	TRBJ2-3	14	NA	TGTGCCAGCAGCACAACGGGCCCCTGGGATACGCAGTATTTT	CASSTTGPWDTQYF
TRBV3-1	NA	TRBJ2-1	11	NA	TGTGCCAGCAACTACAACAATGAGCAGTTCTTC	CASNYNNEQFF
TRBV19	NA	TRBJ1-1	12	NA	TGTGCCAGTAGGCTCGTGAACACTGAAGCTTTCTTT	CASRLVNTEAFF
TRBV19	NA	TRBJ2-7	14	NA	TGTGCCAGTAGTATTCGGGGGTTCCCCTACGAGCAGTACTTC	CASSIRGFPYEQYF
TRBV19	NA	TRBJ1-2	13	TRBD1	TGTGCCAGTAGTTTCCGGGACAGGGCTGGCTACACCTTC	CASSFRDRAGYTF
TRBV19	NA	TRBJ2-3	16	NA	TGTGCCAGTAGTATCGTCCAGGGCCCTAGCACAGATACGCAGTATTTT	CASSIVQGPSTDTQYF